A selection of T cell receptor beta chains follows, all from one sample in a study of cytomegalovirus exposure and HLA in healthy donors. Clones were read by immunoSEQ multiplex PCR, and TCRdb kept only the in-frame ones, dropping some. The data show nearly 200,000 clones, 82% seen once. The sequenced sample consisted of PBMCs. These receptor sequences come from a boy aged 2 to 10 in good health and CMV-seronegative. Each CDR3 is given with its conserved first and last residue. A D gene is named only where the DNA matches it firmly. Expanded clones are given a class, and other clones once, few, many or no size at all.

J: TRBJ1-2; D: NA; size: NA; V: TRBV6-6; CDR3: CASSPEFSYGYTF; DNA: TGTGCCAGCAGTCCGGAGTTCTCCTATGGCTACACCTTC
J: TRBJ2-5; D: NA; size: NA; V: TRBV30; CDR3: CAWSRWQETQYF; DNA: TGTGCCTGGAGTCGGTGGCAAGAGACTCAGTACTTC
J: TRBJ2-3; D: TRBD2; size: NA; V: TRBV13; CDR3: CASSPSGGAPGTDTQYF; DNA: TGTGCCAGCAGCCCTAGCGGGGGGGCGCCGGGCACAGATACGCAGTATTTT
J: TRBJ2-7; D: TRBD1; size: NA; V: TRBV27; CDR3: CASSPIPTGDRSYEQYF; DNA: TGTGCCAGCAGTCCCATCCCGACAGGGGACAGATCCTACGAGCAGTACTTC
J: TRBJ2-7; D: TRBD1; size: NA; V: TRBV10-3; CDR3: CAIGTGGEQYF; DNA: TGTGCCATAGGGACAGGCGGCGAGCAGTACTTC
J: TRBJ1-2; D: TRBD1; size: once; V: TRBV6-6; CDR3: CASSYSQGNYGYTF; DNA: TGTGCCAGCAGTTACTCACAGGGGAACTATGGCTACACCTTC
J: TRBJ2-4; D: TRBD2; size: NA; V: TRBV6-6; CDR3: CASSLQGLAGALQYF; DNA: TGTGCCAGCAGCCTACAGGGACTAGCGGGGGCCCTACAGTACTTC
J: TRBJ2-1; D: TRBD1; size: NA; V: TRBV7-9; CDR3: CASSLRSLEGTGVYEQFF; DNA: TGTGCCAGCAGCTTAAGGTCACTCGAGGGGACAGGGGTCTATGAGCAGTTCTTC
J: TRBJ2-1; D: TRBD2; size: once; V: TRBV2; CDR3: CASNGLVLAEQFF; DNA: TGTGCCAGCAATGGACTAGTATTGGCGGAGCAGTTCTTC
J: TRBJ2-2; D: NA; size: NA; V: TRBV2; CDR3: CASSDGHNTGELFF; DNA: TGTGCCAGCAGCGACGGACACAACACCGGGGAGCTGTTTTTT
J: TRBJ2-3; D: TRBD1; size: NA; V: TRBV6-1; CDR3: CASSEGQGRTDTQYF; DNA: TGTGCCAGCAGTGAAGGACAGGGACGCACAGATACGCAGTATTTT
J: TRBJ2-1; D: TRBD1; size: NA; V: TRBV4-3; CDR3: CASSQDPDRGNEQFF; DNA: TGCGCCAGCAGCCAAGATCCCGACAGGGGGAATGAGCAGTTCTTC
J: TRBJ2-2; D: NA; size: NA; V: TRBV15; CDR3: CATSRGTFTGELFF; DNA: TGTGCCACCAGCAGAGGGACATTCACCGGGGAGCTGTTTTTT
J: TRBJ1-4; D: NA; size: NA; V: TRBV5-1; CDR3: CASSSQGATNEKLFF; DNA: TGCGCCAGCAGTTCACAGGGAGCAACTAATGAAAAACTGTTTTTT
J: TRBJ2-3; D: NA; size: NA; V: TRBV1; CDR3: CTSSPQWGGSDTQYF; DNA: TGCACCAGCAGCCCCCAATGGGGGGGGTCCGATACGCAGTATTTT
J: TRBJ2-1; D: TRBD2; size: NA; V: TRBV7-3; CDR3: CASSPVGGGAYNEQFF; DNA: TGTGCCAGCAGCCCGGTAGGCGGGGGGGCCTACAATGAGCAGTTCTTC
J: TRBJ1-1; D: TRBD1; size: NA; V: TRBV27; CDR3: CASSRGTGPPFGTEAFF; DNA: TGTGCCAGCAGCCGAGGGACAGGCCCGCCCTTCGGGACTGAAGCTTTCTTT
J: TRBJ1-5; D: NA; size: NA; V: TRBV7-2; CDR3: CASSLGGDQPQHF; DNA: TGTGCCAGCAGCTTAGGGGGGGATCAGCCCCAGCATTTT